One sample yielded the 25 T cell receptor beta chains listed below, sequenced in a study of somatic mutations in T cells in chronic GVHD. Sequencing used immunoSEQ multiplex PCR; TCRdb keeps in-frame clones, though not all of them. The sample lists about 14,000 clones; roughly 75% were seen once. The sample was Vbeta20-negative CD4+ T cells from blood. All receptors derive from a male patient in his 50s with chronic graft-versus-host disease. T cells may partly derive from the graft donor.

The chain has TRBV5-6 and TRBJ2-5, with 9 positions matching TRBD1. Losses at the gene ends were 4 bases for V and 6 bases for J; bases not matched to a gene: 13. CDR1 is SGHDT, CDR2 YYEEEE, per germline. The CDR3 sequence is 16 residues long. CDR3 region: CASSAGTGPWGQTQYF. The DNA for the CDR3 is TGTGCCAGCAGCGCGGGGACAGGGCCCTGGGGGCAGACCCAGTACTTC.

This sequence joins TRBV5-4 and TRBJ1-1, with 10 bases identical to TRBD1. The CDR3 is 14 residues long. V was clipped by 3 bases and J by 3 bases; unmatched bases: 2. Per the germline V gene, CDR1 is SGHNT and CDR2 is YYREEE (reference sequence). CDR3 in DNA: TGTGCCAGCAGCTGGGACAGGGGAGACACTGAAGCTTTCTTT. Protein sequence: CASSWDRGDTEAFF. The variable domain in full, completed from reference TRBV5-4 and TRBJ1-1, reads ETGVTQSPTHLIKTRGQQVTLRCSSQSGHNTVSWYQQALGQGPQFIFQYYREEENGRGNFPPRFSGLQFPNYSSELNVNALELDDSALYLCASSWDRGDTEAFFGQGTRLTVV.

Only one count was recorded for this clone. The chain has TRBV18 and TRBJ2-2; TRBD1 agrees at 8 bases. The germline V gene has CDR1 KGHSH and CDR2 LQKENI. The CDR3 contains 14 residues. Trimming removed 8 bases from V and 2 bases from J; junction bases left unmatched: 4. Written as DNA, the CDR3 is TGTGCCAGCCCCGCAGGGGGCAACACCGGGGAGCTGTTTTTT. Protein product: CASPAGGNTGELFF. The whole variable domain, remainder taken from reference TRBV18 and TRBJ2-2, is NAGVMQNPRHLVRRRGQEARLRCSPMKGHSHVYWYRQLPEEGLKFMVYLQKENIIDESGMPKERFSAEFPKEGPSILRIQQVVRGDSAAYFCASPAGGNTGELFFGEGSRLTVL.

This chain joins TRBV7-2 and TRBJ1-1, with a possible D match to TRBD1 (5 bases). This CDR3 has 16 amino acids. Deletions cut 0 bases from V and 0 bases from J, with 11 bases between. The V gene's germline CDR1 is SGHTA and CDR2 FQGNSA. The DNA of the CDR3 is TGTGCCAGCAGCTTAGCGGGTCAGGGCCTGAACACTGAAGCTTTCTTT. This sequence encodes CASSLAGQGLNTEAFF. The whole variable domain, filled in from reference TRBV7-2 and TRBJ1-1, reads GAGVSQSPSNKVTEKGKDVELRCDPISGHTALYWYRQSLGQGLEFLIYFQGNSAPDKSGLPSDRFSAERTGGSVSTLTIQRTQQEDSAVYLCASSLAGQGLNTEAFFGQGTRLTVV.

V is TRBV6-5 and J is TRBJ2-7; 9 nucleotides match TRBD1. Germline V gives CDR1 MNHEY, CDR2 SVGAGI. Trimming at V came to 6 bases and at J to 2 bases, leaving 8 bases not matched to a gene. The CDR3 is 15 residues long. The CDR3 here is CASRQLRDRAYEQYF. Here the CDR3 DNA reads TGTGCCAGCAGACAACTCCGGGACAGGGCCTACGAGCAGTACTTC.

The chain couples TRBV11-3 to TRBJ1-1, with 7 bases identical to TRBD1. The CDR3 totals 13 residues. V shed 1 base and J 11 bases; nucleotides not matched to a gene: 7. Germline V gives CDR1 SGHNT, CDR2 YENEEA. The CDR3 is CASSLGSTGSAFF. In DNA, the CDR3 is TGTGCCAGCAGCTTAGGCTCGACAGGGTCGGCTTTCTTT.

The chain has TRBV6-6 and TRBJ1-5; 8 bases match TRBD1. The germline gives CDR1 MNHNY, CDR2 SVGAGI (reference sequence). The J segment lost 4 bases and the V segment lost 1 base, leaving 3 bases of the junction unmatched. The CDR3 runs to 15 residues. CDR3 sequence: CASSYFTGGNQPQHF. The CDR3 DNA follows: TGTGCCAGCAGTTACTTTACAGGGGGTAATCAGCCCCAGCATTTT.

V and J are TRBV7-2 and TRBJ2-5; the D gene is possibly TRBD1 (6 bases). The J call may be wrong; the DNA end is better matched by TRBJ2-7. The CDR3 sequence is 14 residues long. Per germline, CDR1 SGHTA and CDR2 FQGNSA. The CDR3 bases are TGTGCCAGCAGCCTGGACAGACCCAGTTACGAGCAGTACTTC. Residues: CASSLDRPSYEQYF.

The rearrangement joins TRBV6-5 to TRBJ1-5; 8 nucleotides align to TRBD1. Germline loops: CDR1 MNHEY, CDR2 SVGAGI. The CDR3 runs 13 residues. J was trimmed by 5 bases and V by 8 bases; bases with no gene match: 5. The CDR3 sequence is CASASQGDQPQHF. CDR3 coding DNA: TGTGCCAGCGCCTCACAGGGGGATCAGCCCCAGCATTTT.

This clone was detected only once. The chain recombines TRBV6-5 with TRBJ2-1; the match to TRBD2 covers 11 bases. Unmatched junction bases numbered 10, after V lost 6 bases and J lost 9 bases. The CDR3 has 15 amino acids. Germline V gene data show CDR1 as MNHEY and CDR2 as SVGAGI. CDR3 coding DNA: TGTGCCAGCAGACTGGGACTAGCGGACACTGGTGAGCAGTTCTTC. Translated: CASRLGLADTGEQFF.

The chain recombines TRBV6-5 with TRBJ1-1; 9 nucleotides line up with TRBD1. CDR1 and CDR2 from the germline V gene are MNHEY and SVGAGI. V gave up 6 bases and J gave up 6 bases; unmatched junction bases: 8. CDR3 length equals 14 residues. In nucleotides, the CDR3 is TGTGCCAGCAGCCCAAACAGGGGGCAGGCTGAAGCTTTCTTT. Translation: CASSPNRGQAEAFF.

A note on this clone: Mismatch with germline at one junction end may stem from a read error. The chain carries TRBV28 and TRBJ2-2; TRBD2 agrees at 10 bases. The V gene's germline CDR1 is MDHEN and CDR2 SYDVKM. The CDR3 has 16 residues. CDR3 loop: CASSLWTSGNAGELFF. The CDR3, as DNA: TGTGCCAGCAGTCTATGGACTAGCGGAAACGCCGGGGAGCTGTTTTTT.

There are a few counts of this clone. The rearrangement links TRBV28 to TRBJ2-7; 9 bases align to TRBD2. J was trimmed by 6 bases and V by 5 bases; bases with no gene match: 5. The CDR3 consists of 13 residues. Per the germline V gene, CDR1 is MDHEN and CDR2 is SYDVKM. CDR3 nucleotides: TGTGCCAGCAGTCTAGCGGGAATGGGCGAGCAGTACTTC. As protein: CASSLAGMGEQYF.

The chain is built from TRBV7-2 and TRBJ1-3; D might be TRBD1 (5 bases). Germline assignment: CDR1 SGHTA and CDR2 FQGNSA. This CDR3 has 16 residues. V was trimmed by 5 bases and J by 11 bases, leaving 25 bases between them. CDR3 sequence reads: CASSIGWGGTENAIYF. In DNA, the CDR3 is TGTGCCAGCAGCATAGGGTGGGGGGGGACCGAAAATGCCATATATTTT.

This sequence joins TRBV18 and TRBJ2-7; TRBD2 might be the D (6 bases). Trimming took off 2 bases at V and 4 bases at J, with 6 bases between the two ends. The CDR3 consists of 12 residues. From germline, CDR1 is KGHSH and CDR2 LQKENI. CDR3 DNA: TGTGCCAGCTCACCAGGGAGGTACGAGCAGTACTTC. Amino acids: CASSPGRYEQYF.

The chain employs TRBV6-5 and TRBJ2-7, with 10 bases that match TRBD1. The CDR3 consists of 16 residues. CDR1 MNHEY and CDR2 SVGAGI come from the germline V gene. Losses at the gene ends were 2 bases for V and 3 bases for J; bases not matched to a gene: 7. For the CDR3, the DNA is TGTGCCAGCAGTTACGGACAGGGGGGAGGGGGCTACGAGCAGTACTTC. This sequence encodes CASSYGQGGGGYEQYF.

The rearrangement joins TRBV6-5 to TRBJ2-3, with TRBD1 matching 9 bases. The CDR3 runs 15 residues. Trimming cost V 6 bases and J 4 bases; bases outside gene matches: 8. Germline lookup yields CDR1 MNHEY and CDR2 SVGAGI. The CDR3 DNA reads TGTGCCAGCAGGAGGACAGGGGCAAGGGCAGATACGCAGTATTTT. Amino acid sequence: CASRRTGARADTQYF.

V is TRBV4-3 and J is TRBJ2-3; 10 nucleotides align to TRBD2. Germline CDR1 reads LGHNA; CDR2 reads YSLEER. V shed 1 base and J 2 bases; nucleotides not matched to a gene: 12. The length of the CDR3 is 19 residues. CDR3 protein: CASSQGLAGAPAYTDTQYF. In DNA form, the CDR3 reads TGCGCCAGCAGCCAAGGTCTAGCGGGGGCCCCAGCTTACACAGATACGCAGTATTTT.

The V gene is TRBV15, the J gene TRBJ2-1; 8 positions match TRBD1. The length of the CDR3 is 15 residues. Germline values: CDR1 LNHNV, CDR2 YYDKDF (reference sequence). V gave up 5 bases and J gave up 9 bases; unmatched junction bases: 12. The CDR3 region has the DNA TGTGCCACCAGCCCCCGGACAGGGATCTTTGGTGAGCAGTTCTTC. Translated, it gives CATSPRTGIFGEQFF.

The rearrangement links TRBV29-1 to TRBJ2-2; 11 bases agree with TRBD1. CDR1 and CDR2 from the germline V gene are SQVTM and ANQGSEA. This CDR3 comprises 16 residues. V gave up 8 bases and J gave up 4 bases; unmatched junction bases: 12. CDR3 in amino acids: CSFLPPGTGGTGELFF. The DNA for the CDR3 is TGCAGCTTTTTGCCTCCCGGGACAGGGGGCACCGGGGAGCTGTTTTTT.

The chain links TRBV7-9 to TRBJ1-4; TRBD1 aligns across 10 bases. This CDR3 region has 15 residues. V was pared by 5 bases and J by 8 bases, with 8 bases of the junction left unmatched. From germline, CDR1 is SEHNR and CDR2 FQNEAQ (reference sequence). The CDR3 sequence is CASSVTGTGVEKLFF. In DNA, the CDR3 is TGTGCCAGCAGCGTAACCGGGACAGGGGTGGAAAAACTGTTTTTT.

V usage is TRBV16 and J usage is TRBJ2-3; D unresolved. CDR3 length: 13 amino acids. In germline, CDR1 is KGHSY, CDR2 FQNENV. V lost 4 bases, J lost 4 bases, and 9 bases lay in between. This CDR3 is CASSRGVADTQYF. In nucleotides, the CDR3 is TGTGCCAGCAGCCGAGGAGTGGCAGATACGCAGTATTTT.

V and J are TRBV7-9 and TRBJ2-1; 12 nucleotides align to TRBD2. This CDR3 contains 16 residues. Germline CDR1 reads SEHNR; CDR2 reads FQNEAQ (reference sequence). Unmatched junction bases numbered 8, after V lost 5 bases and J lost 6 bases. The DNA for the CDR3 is TGTGCCAGCAGCCCGGACGGGACTAGCGGGCTCAATGAGCAGTTCTTC. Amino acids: CASSPDGTSGLNEQFF.

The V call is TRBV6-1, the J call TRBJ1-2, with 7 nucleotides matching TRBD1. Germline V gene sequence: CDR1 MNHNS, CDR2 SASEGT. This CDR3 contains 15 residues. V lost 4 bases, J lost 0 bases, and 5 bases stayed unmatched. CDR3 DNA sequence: TGTGCCAGCAGTGTCGGCAGGGGGTCTAACTATGGCTACACCTTC. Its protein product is CASSVGRGSNYGYTF.

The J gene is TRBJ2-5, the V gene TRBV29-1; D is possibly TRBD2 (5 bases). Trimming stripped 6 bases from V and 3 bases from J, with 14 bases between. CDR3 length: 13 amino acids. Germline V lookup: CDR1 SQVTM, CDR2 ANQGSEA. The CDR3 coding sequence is TGCAGCGTGGAGGCCTTACTCGAAGAGACCCAGTACTTC. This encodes CSVEALLEETQYF.